The clone carrying this T cell receptor (beta chain) was counted a few times. The antigen is undetermined. Via MiXCR, TCRdb re-called the reads, giving one row per CDR3 protein. Among about 140,000 distinct CDR3 sequences listed, about 6% were seen once. The data were taken from a study of T cell repertoires in cytomegalovirus infection. Whole-study context: Public TCR beta signatures marked donors with CMV infection and the matching HLA. Study-wide points: People with CMV and the relevant HLA were identified by cumulative public TCR beta family frequency. Clonotype analysis showed dominance of the ex vivo response by HLA-C-restricted CMV-specific TCR beta clonotypes.

Material for sequencing was PBMCs. The clonotype was recovered from a human donor in good health (CMV status not recorded). Some clones in this sample may be carry-over from other donors' samples.

The CDR3 coding sequence is TGTGCCAGCAGCTCCGGGCATCTTCCAGATACGCAGTATTTT. This codes for CASSSGHLPDTQYF. J is TRBJ2-3 and V is TRBV7-2; no firm D call. The germline V gene encodes CDR1 SGHTA and CDR2 FQGNSA. V was shortened by 4 bases and J by 4 bases, with 12 bases between the two germline ends. CDR3 length equals 14 residues.